A single sample is the source of the 13 T cell receptor beta chains below, sequenced in a study of blood T cell repertoires in COVID-19. The data were produced by immunoSEQ multiplex PCR, yet TCRdb's version contains in-frame clones alone and is incomplete. The sample holds fewer than 600,000 clones, about 88% seen once. Sequencing was done on a sample of peripheral blood. These receptors originate from a young man with COVID-19, enrolled during active disease.

The chain combines TRBV2 with TRBJ1-3; tentatively, D is TRBD1 (6 bases). The J call may be in error: the DNA end matches TRBJ2-2 better. Germline V gene data show CDR1 as SNHLY and CDR2 as FYNNEI. This CDR3 comprises 14 residues. The CDR3 region has the DNA TGTGCCAGCAGCAACAGGGTTCAGGACGGGGAGCTGTTTTTT. It yields the protein CASSNRVQDGELFF.

Concerning this clone: At the DNA level, this CDR3 is encoded by other sequences in the same sample as well. This chain connects TRBV6-5 to TRBJ2-2; TRBD1 agrees at 8 bases. The germline CDR1 and CDR2 sequences are MNHEY and SVGAGI. The CDR3 totals 15 residues. The trim removed 6 bases at V and 1 base at J, leaving 4 bases unmatched. The CDR3 DNA sequence: TGTGCCAGCAGCACCGGGACAGGGAACACCGGGGAGCTGTTTTTT. It encodes CASSTGTGNTGELFF.

This chain uses TRBV7-9 with TRBJ1-2, with D unresolved. The V end was cut by 1 base, the J end by 8 bases, with 14 bases between. CDR3 length: 14 residues. From germline, CDR1 is SEHNR and CDR2 FQNEAQ (reference sequence). CDR3 residues: CASSLGSTPEGYTF. As DNA, the CDR3 is TGTGCCAGCAGCTTAGGTTCGACACCTGAGGGCTACACCTTC.

This chain joins TRBV5-5 and TRBJ2-4, with TRBD2 as a possible D gene (6 bases). Germline assignment: CDR1 SGHKS and CDR2 YYEKEE (reference sequence). The CDR3 has 16 residues. The ends were cut back, 4 bases at V and 0 bases at J, with 14 bases in the middle. The CDR3 sequence is CASSKVRGIAKNIQYF. Written as DNA, the CDR3 is TGTGCCAGCAGCAAGGTCCGGGGGATAGCCAAAAACATTCAGTACTTC. Combining the CDR3 with reference TRBV5-5 and TRBJ2-4 gives the whole variable domain DAGVTQSPTHLIKTRGQQVTLRCSPISGHKSVSWYQQVLGQGPQFIFQYYEKEERGRGNFPDRFSARQFPNYSSELNVNALLLGDSALYLCASSKVRGIAKNIQYFGAGTRLSVL.

V is TRBV21-1 and J is TRBJ2-3; the table assigns TRBD2, which was not confirmed against the DNA. TRBV21-1 is a known pseudogene. This CDR3 spans 13 amino acids. The CDR3 region is CARNRPGTDTQYF. Here the CDR3 DNA reads TGTGCCCGTAATCGTCCGGGCACAGATACGCAGTATTTT.

The V gene is TRBV9, the J gene TRBJ2-2; 12 nucleotides line up with TRBD1. Germline CDR1 and CDR2: SGDLS and YYNGEE. J lost 8 bases, V lost 10 bases, and 18 bases had no gene match. This CDR3 contains 17 residues. The CDR3 nucleotides read TGTGCCCGCCGCGGGGGCCCGGGACAGGGGGCCAGGGGGGAGCTGTTTTTT. It encodes CARRGGPGQGARGELFF.

The CDR3 coding sequence is TGTGCCAGCAAGGGTTCGGGGGGAGGCAATGAGCAGTTCTTC. This codes for CASKGSGGGNEQFF. This chain joins TRBV6-5 and TRBJ2-1, with 7 positions matching TRBD2. V lost 7 bases, J lost 6 bases, and 9 bases stayed unmatched. CDR3 length equals 14 residues. Germline V CDR1 and CDR2: MNHEY, SVGAGI.

The chain joins TRBV7-9 to TRBJ2-5; D might be TRBD1 (5 bases). The CDR3 spans 15 residues. Germline loops: CDR1 SEHNR, CDR2 FQNEAQ (reference sequence). Trimming stripped 1 base from V and 5 bases from J, with 14 bases between. The CDR3 DNA sequence: TGTGCCAGCAGCTTAGAAGGGGTCAGGGATGAGACCCAGTACTTC. Protein product: CASSLEGVRDETQYF.

The chain employs TRBV15 and TRBJ1-5; perhaps TRBD1 as D (5 bases). CDR1 is LNHNV and CDR2 is YYDKDF in the germline V gene (reference sequence). V was shortened by 5 bases and J by 5 bases, with 10 bases between the two germline ends. CDR3 size: 13 residues. This CDR3 is CATSAGYDQPQHF. CDR3 nucleotides: TGTGCCACCAGCGCAGGGTACGATCAGCCCCAGCATTTT.

V is TRBV4-1 and J is TRBJ1-1, with 11 bases aligning to TRBD1. CDR1 is MGHRA, CDR2 YSYEKL, per germline. The length of the CDR3 is 16 residues. V was clipped by 4 bases and J by 0 bases; unmatched bases: 4. This CDR3 reads CASSLGQGAMNTEAFF. CDR3 DNA: TGCGCCAGCAGCCTCGGACAGGGGGCGATGAACACTGAAGCTTTCTTT.

The CDR3 DNA follows: TGTGCCAGCAGACCGCGCCAGGGGGCGAACAATGAGCAGTTCTTC. Translation: CASRPRQGANNEQFF. The chain combines TRBV2 with TRBJ2-1; TRBD1 agrees at 8 bases. V shed 6 bases and J 5 bases; nucleotides not matched to a gene: 9. The germline gives CDR1 SNHLY, CDR2 FYNNEI. This CDR3 is built from 15 residues.

The chain combines TRBV10-3 with TRBJ1-2, with TRBD1 identical over 8 bases. Germline V gives CDR1 ENHRY, CDR2 SYGVKD. The CDR3 runs 15 residues. Trimming at V came to 2 bases and at J to 2 bases, leaving 4 bases not matched to a gene. DNA of the CDR3: TGTGCCATCAGTGAGCGGACAGGGAGCAACTATGGCTACACCTTC. This gives the protein CAISERTGSNYGYTF.

This chain links TRBV7-9 with TRBJ2-4; possible D gene TRBD2, 6 bases. The germline gives CDR1 SEHNR, CDR2 FQNEAQ (reference sequence). This CDR3 has 16 amino acids. Trimming removed 4 bases at V and 6 bases at J, with 19 bases between. The CDR3 loop reads CASSSGTPRQGNIQYF. In nucleotides, the CDR3 is TGTGCCAGCAGCTCCGGGACTCCGCGACAAGGAAACATTCAGTACTTC.